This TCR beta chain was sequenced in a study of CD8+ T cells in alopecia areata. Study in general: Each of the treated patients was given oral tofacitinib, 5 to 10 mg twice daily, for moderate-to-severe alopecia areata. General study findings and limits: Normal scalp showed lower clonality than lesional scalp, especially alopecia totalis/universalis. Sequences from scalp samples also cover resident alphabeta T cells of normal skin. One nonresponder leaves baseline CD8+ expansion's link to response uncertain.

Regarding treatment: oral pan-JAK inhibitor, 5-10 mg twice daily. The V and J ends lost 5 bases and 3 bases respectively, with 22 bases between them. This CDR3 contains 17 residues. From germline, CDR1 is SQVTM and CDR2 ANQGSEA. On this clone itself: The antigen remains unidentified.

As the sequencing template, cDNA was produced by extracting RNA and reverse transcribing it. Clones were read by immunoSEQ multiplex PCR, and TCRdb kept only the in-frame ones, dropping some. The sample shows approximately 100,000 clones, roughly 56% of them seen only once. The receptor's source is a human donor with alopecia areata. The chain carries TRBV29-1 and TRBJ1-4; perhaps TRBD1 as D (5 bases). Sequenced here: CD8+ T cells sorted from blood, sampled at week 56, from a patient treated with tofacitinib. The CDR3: CSVRGVGVEQSNEKLFF. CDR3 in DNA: TGCAGCGTTCGGGGGGTTGGAGTGGAACAGTCTAATGAAAAACTGTTTTTT. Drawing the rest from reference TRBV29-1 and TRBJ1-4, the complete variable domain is SAVISQKPSRDICQRGTSLTIQCQVDSQVTMMFWYRQQPGQSLTLIATANQGSEATYESGFVIDKFPISRPNLTFSTLTVSNMSPEDSSIYLCSVRGVGVEQSNEKLFFGSGTQLSVL.